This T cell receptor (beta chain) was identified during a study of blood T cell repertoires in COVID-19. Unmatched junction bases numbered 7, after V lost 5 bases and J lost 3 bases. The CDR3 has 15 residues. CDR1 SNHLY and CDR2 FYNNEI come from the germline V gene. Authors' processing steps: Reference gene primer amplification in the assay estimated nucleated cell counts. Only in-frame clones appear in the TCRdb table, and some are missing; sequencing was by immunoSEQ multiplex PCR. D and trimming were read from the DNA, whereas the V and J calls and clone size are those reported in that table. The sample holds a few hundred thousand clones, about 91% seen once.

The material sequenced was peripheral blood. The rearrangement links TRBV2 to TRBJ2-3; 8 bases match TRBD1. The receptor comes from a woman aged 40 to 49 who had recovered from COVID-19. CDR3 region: CASSKGQAKTDTQYF. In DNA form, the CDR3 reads TGTGCCAGCAGTAAGGGACAGGCGAAGACAGATACGCAGTATTTT.